Below are 23 T cell receptor beta chains sequenced from a single sample in a study of blood T cell repertoires in COVID-19. Here immunoSEQ multiplex PCR was the method, and the copy in TCRdb shows in-frame clones only, minus some. The profile covers roughly 400,000 clones, with less than 95% appearing a single time and 0.55% to 0.75% taken by the ten largest. The sequencing input was PBMCs or T cells enriched from blood (not recorded which). All receptors derive from a man between 18 and 35 years old who had recovered from COVID-19.

As DNA, the CDR3 is TGTGCCAGCAGCCAGGGCCTGATGCTCCACTTT. Translation: CASSQGLMLHF. The gene calls are TRBV16 and TRBJ1-6; D ambiguous. The V gene's germline CDR1 is KGHSY and CDR2 FQNENV. CDR3 length: 11 residues. Trimming cost V 3 bases and J 16 bases, with 10 bases left between them.

The genes are TRBV6-5 and TRBJ1-6; 7 bases agree with TRBD1. J lost 9 bases, V lost 4 bases, and 9 bases had no gene match. The CDR3 extends over 15 amino acids. CDR1 is MNHEY and CDR2 is SVGAGI in the germline V gene. The CDR3 is CASSLETGLFSPLHF. The CDR3 DNA follows: TGTGCCAGCAGTTTGGAGACAGGGCTTTTTTCACCCCTCCACTTT.

The chain carries TRBV7-8 and TRBJ1-2; D possibly corresponds to TRBD1 (6 bases). Trimming pared 5 bases from V and 5 bases from J, leaving 12 bases between. There are 13 residues in the CDR3. The germline V gene encodes CDR1 SGHVS and CDR2 FQNEAQ. DNA for the CDR3: TGTGCCAGCAGCACCGGGACAACTTATGGCTACACCTTC. It translates to CASSTGTTYGYTF.

This clone was detected only a few times. The rearrangement links TRBV16 to TRBJ1-1; D ambiguous. Germline values: CDR1 KGHSY, CDR2 FQNENV. V shed 2 bases and J shed 4 bases, with 11 bases lying between them. The CDR3 length is 14 residues. CDR3 DNA: TGTGCCAGCAGCCAACGGGGAGTGGGCACTGAAGCTTTCTTT. Protein product: CASSQRGVGTEAFF. Based on the CDR3 plus reference TRBV16 and TRBJ1-1, the full variable domain is GEEVAQTPKHLVRGEGQKAKLYCAPIKGHSYVFWYQQVLKNEFKFLISFQNENVFDETGMPKERFSAKCLPNSPCSLEIQATKLEDSAVYFCASSQRGVGTEAFFGQGTRLTVV.

The chain employs TRBV5-4 and TRBJ2-4; possible D gene TRBD1, 6 bases. This CDR3 has 15 amino acids. In germline, CDR1 is SGHNT, CDR2 YYREEE (reference sequence). V lost 4 bases and J 0 bases, leaving 11 bases between the germline ends. This CDR3 reads CASSPQGSAKNIQYF. CDR3 sequence (DNA): TGTGCCAGCAGCCCACAGGGTTCAGCCAAAAACATTCAGTACTTC.

This chain links TRBV19 with TRBJ1-6; TRBD1 might be the D (5 bases). The CDR3 loop spans 15 amino acids. V gave up 5 bases and J gave up 10 bases, with 18 bases separating them. CDR1 is LNHDA, CDR2 SQIVND, per germline (reference sequence). CDR3 loop: CASSLGGTGESPLHF. In nucleotides, the CDR3 is TGTGCCAGTAGTCTTGGAGGTACGGGGGAATCACCCCTCCACTTT.

The rearrangement uses TRBV27 and TRBJ1-1; tentatively, D is TRBD1 (5 bases). Trimming left V 5 bases short and J 5 bases short, with 18 bases between. Germline-derived CDR1 and CDR2 are MNHEY and SMNVEV (reference sequence). The CDR3 contains 15 residues. The CDR3 DNA reads TGTGCCAGCAGTACGCCCCCGGGGGAACTGACTGAAGCTTTCTTT. Translated: CASSTPPGELTEAFF.

The sample holds a few counts of this clone. The rearrangement links TRBV6-2 or TRBV6-3 to TRBJ1-5; D remains ambiguous. V lost 0 bases, J lost 7 bases, and 4 bases lay in between. The CDR3 is 12 amino acids. The germline CDR1 and CDR2 sequences are MNHEY and SVGEGT. The CDR3 protein is CASSYSRQPQHF. The CDR3, as DNA: TGTGCCAGCAGTTACTCGCGCCAGCCCCAGCATTTT.

CDR3 DNA: TGCGCCAGCAGCTTGGCGGGGAAGGGCGACGAGCAGTACTTC. Encoded protein: CASSLAGKGDEQYF. The chain combines TRBV5-1 with TRBJ2-7; perhaps TRBD2 as D (5 bases). This CDR3 has 14 residues. V was cut by 0 bases and J by 5 bases, with 12 bases left in between. CDR1 SGHRS and CDR2 YFSETQ come from the germline V gene.

This rearrangement joins TRBV28 to TRBJ2-3; possibly TRBD2 for D (5 bases). The ends were cut back, 2 bases at V and 3 bases at J, with 6 bases in the middle. The CDR3 covers 13 residues. Per germline, CDR1 MDHEN and CDR2 SYDVKM. CDR3 loop: CASSLEGTDTQYF. Written as DNA, the CDR3 is TGTGCCAGCAGTTTAGAGGGAACAGATACGCAGTATTTT.

Concerning this clone itself: Other DNA sequences from this sample encode an identical CDR3 as well. The chain is built from TRBV28 and TRBJ2-2, with D hard to call. V shed 2 bases and J shed 3 bases, with 7 bases lying between them. This CDR3 has 14 residues. Looked up from germline, CDR1 is MDHEN and CDR2 is SYDVKM. The CDR3 DNA sequence: TGTGCCAGCAGTTTAGGCGGCTACACCGGGGAGCTGTTTTTT. It yields the protein CASSLGGYTGELFF.

This clone was counted a single time. The V call is TRBV28, the J call TRBJ1-2; 9 bases are a match to TRBD1. The CDR3 has 16 residues. V was pared by 5 bases and J by 2 bases, with 9 bases of the junction left unmatched. Germline V lookup: CDR1 MDHEN, CDR2 SYDVKM. In DNA, the CDR3 is TGTGCCAGCAGTCCCGGGACAGGGCCGGGGAACTATGGCTACACCTTC. This codes for CASSPGTGPGNYGYTF.

The chain combines TRBV10-3 with TRBJ1-6, with 7 bases that match TRBD1. CDR3 size: 14 residues. With V trimmed by 10 bases and J by 8 bases, 11 bases remained unmatched. Germline assignment: CDR1 ENHRY and CDR2 SYGVKD. CDR3 nucleotides: TGTGCCACATATACCGGGACAGCAGATTCACCCCTCCACTTT. Residues: CATYTGTADSPLHF.

This clone appeared a few times. This sequence joins TRBV2 and TRBJ1-2; TRBD1 aligns across 7 bases. The germline V gene encodes CDR1 SNHLY and CDR2 FYNNEI. This CDR3 is 13 amino acids long. V lost 6 bases to trimming and J lost 7 bases; unmatched junction nucleotides: 8. CDR3 nucleotide sequence: TGTGCCAGCAGGGCAGGACAGGTGGCTGGCTACACCTTC. This translates into CASRAGQVAGYTF.

The rearrangement uses TRBV11-3 and TRBJ2-1; 10 nucleotides agree with TRBD2. The CDR3 sequence is 14 residues long. From germline, CDR1 is SGHNT and CDR2 YENEEA. J was trimmed by 7 bases and V by 5 bases; bases with no gene match: 5. This CDR3 is CASSPPGLANEQFF. The CDR3 DNA sequence: TGTGCCAGCAGCCCACCGGGACTAGCGAATGAGCAGTTCTTC.

This chain connects TRBV7-3 to TRBJ2-1, with 9 bases matching TRBD2. CDR1 is SGHTA, CDR2 FQGTGA, per germline. V lost 4 bases to trimming and J lost 7 bases; unmatched junction nucleotides: 8. CDR3 length equals 15 residues. The CDR3 region is CASSSEAGGRNEQFF. CDR3 nucleotide sequence: TGTGCCAGCAGCTCCGAGGCGGGAGGGCGGAATGAGCAGTTCTTC.

The rearrangement joins TRBV6-6 to TRBJ2-7, with D possibly being TRBD2 (6 bases). The CDR3 contains 13 residues. Germline V CDR1 and CDR2: MNHNY, SVGAGI (reference sequence). Trimming took off 2 bases at V and 4 bases at J, with 9 bases between the two ends. For the CDR3, the DNA is TGTGCCAGCAGTTACGGGCGGGATTACGAGCAGTACTTC. Translated, it gives CASSYGRDYEQYF.

This chain joins TRBV9 and TRBJ2-7; D remains ambiguous. In germline, CDR1 is SGDLS, CDR2 YYNGEE. Between the trimmed V and J ends, which lost 0 bases and 5 bases, there was a span of 12 bases. CDR3 length: 14 amino acids. In DNA form, the CDR3 reads TGTGCCAGCAGCGTAGCTGGCAGTAGCCACGAGCAGTACTTC. Encoded protein: CASSVAGSSHEQYF.

The chain is built from TRBV19 and TRBJ1-1, with D possibly being TRBD1 (5 bases). The CDR3 covers 13 residues. Germline V CDR1 and CDR2: LNHDA, SQIVND (reference sequence). Trimming left V 3 bases short and J 7 bases short, with 12 bases between. For the CDR3, the DNA is TGTGCCAGTAGTATGGGGCAGGGAGGTGAAGCTTTCTTT. It yields the protein CASSMGQGGEAFF.

There are a few counts of this clone. This sequence joins TRBV28 and TRBJ2-1, with 11 positions matching TRBD2. This CDR3 region has 14 residues. After removal of 5 bases from V and 13 bases from J, the junction contained 10 bases not matched to a gene. CDR1 and CDR2 from the germline V gene are MDHEN and SYDVKM. The CDR3 is CASSPRTSGLFQFF. The CDR3 DNA reads TGTGCCAGCAGTCCCCGGACTAGCGGGTTATTCCAGTTCTTC.

The rearrangement uses TRBV13 and TRBJ2-3; possibly TRBD2 for D (6 bases). Trimming removed 7 bases at V and 0 bases at J, with 8 bases between. The CDR3 runs to 13 residues. Germline CDR1 PRHDT, CDR2 FYEKMQ (reference sequence). The CDR3 DNA follows: TGTGCCAGCACAGCGGGTAGCACAGATACGCAGTATTTT. Translated: CASTAGSTDTQYF.

The chain joins TRBV4-2 to TRBJ2-7; possibly TRBD2 for D (6 bases). The CDR3 runs to 16 residues. Germline V lookup: CDR1 LGHNA, CDR2 YNFKEQ. V lost 1 base, J lost 4 bases, and 17 bases lay in between. The CDR3 protein is CASSQGNGLPSYEQYF. The CDR3 nucleotides read TGTGCCAGCAGCCAAGGGAACGGACTACCCTCATACGAGCAGTACTTC.

The genes are TRBV19 and TRBJ2-2; TRBD2 is a possible D gene (6 bases). This CDR3 is 13 amino acids long. V was cut by 6 bases and J by 3 bases, with 8 bases left in between. CDR1 and CDR2 (germline): LNHDA, SQIVND (reference sequence). CDR3 DNA sequence: TGTGCCAGTAGCGGGAGACACACCGGGGAGCTGTTTTTT. Protein sequence: CASSGRHTGELFF.